These 21 T cell receptor beta chains came from one sample sequenced in a study of T cell repertoires in cytomegalovirus infection (dated by TCRdb to the late 2010s). Sequencing used an Illumina HiSeq 1500. Using fastp trimming at Q25 and MiXCR clonotype assembly, TCRdb reanalyzed the public sequencing data and kept in-frame beta chains. Duplicate CDR3 protein sequences are folded into a single record with the most common DNA and genes. The sample profile shows around 280,000 distinct CDR3 sequences; approximately 15% of them were found once. Around 8.7% of the sample rests with the top ten. The source material was PBMCs. These receptors were collected from a human donor in good health (CMV status not recorded). Some clones in this sample may be carry-over from other donors' samples.

This clonotype appeared many times. CDR3 coding DNA: TGTGCCAGCAGTAGGCACGACCGACTGGGACTTCCCTACGAGCAGTACTTC. Translated: CASSRHDRLGLPYEQYF. This chain links TRBV7-9 with TRBJ2-7; D is perhaps TRBD2 (6 bases). The germline gives CDR1 SEHNR, CDR2 FQNEAQ (reference sequence). The CDR3 sequence is 17 residues long. V lost 6 bases and J lost 2, with 23 bases in between.

The table lists this clonotype with many counts. The genes are TRBV5-4 and TRBJ1-2, with D unresolved. This CDR3 comprises 13 residues. Germline loops: CDR1 SGHNT, CDR2 YYREEE (reference sequence). V gave up 2 bases and J gave up 4 bases, with 9 bases separating them. The CDR3 DNA follows: TGTGCCAGCAGCTTCCCAGAATTCTATGGCTACACCTTC. Protein: CASSFPEFYGYTF.

This chain connects TRBV20-1 to TRBJ2-5; D uncertain. The CDR3 has 14 residues. Looked up from germline, CDR1 is DFQATT and CDR2 is SNEGSKA (reference sequence). The germline V and J ends were trimmed by 1 base and 1 base, with 10 bases remaining between them. CDR3 bases: TGCAGTGCTAGAGGCCAGTGGGGCCAAGAGACCCAGTACTTC. Its protein product is CSARGQWGQETQYF.

V and J are TRBV24-1 and TRBJ2-5; 14 nucleotides line up with TRBD2. Germline V gene lookup returns CDR1 KGHDR and CDR2 SFDVKD. V trimming: 4 bases; J trimming: 4 bases; junction bases outside the gene matches: 7. The CDR3 extends over 17 amino acids. The CDR3 DNA reads as TGTGCCACCAGTGACCCGACTAGCGGGGGGGGGCGAGAGACCCAGTACTTC. Translated: CATSDPTSGGGRETQYF.

This clonotype was counted at least ten times. The V gene is TRBV7-2, the J gene TRBJ2-5; 11 nucleotides line up with TRBD2. V shed 1 base, J shed 3 bases, and the junction held 4 bases outside the gene matches. The CDR3 has 16 amino acids. The germline gives CDR1 SGHTA, CDR2 FQGNSA. In nucleotides, the CDR3 is TGTGCCAGCAGCTTAGGGCTAGCGGGAGGAGAAGAGACCCAGTACTTC. Protein sequence: CASSLGLAGGEETQYF.

This clonotype was seen a handful of times. The V call is TRBV7-2, the J call TRBJ2-7, with D perhaps matching TRBD1 (6 bases). V was pared by 5 bases and J by 4 bases, with 21 bases between. The germline V gene has CDR1 SGHTA and CDR2 FQGNSA. This CDR3 is 16 amino acids long. This CDR3 reads CASSRPSRGTDYEQYF. CDR3 nucleotides: TGTGCCAGCAGCAGACCCTCCAGGGGTACGGATTACGAGCAGTACTTC.

The table lists this clonotype with a few counts. The chain has TRBV20-1 and TRBJ1-1; the D gene is possibly TRBD1 (6 bases). Trimming removed 2 bases at V and 7 bases at J, with 17 bases between. Per the germline V gene, CDR1 is DFQATT and CDR2 is SNEGSKA (reference sequence). The CDR3 loop spans 14 amino acids. The CDR3 nucleotides read TGCAGTGCTAGAAGAGGGGGAACAAATGGTGAAGCTTTCTTT. It codes for CSARRGGTNGEAFF.

This clonotype was seen more than once but under ten times. This chain connects TRBV14 to TRBJ1-5; perhaps TRBD1 as D (5 bases). With 1 base removed from V and 4 bases from J, the gap between germline ends came to 8 bases. This CDR3 has 14 amino acids. Germline CDR1 and CDR2: SGHDN and FVKESK. CDR3 bases: TGTGCCAGCAGCCAAGGGGGGTTTAATCAGCCCCAGCATTTT. It specifies CASSQGGFNQPQHF.

This chain joins TRBV7-9 and TRBJ1-1; no clear D. V shed 2 bases and J shed 7 bases, with 14 bases lying between them. CDR1 is SEHNR and CDR2 is FQNEAQ in the germline V gene (reference sequence). The CDR3 is 14 residues long. CDR3 loop: CASSLTNPNGEAFF. The DNA for the CDR3 is TGTGCCAGCAGCTTAACAAATCCGAACGGTGAAGCTTTCTTT.

This clonotype has a count of ten or more. This sequence joins TRBV4-3 and TRBJ2-1; 13 bases line up with TRBD2. The CDR3 is 15 residues long. V gave up 4 bases and J gave up 12 bases; unmatched junction bases: 9. Looked up from germline, CDR1 is LGHNA and CDR2 is YSLEER. CDR3 sequence reads: CASSPGTSGIGGQFF. For the CDR3, the DNA is TGCGCCAGCAGCCCCGGGACTAGCGGGATAGGGGGGCAGTTCTTC.

The V and J genes are TRBV7-2 and TRBJ2-5; D unclear. The CDR3 is 11 residues long. The germline CDR1 and CDR2 sequences are SGHTA and FQGNSA. The V gene lost 1 base and the J gene lost 7 bases, with 4 bases spanning the gap. The CDR3 region has the DNA TGTGCCAGCAGCTTAGGTTTGACCCAGTACTTC. This encodes CASSLGLTQYF.

The genes are TRBV10-2 and TRBJ2-7; 7 nucleotides align to TRBD1. This CDR3 contains 16 residues. Trimming took 5 bases from V and 5 from J; bases not matched to a gene: 15. The V gene's germline CDR1 is WSHSY and CDR2 SAAADI. CDR3 residues: CASSRSGTAPANEQYF. DNA for the CDR3: TGCGCCAGCAGTCGCTCCGGGACAGCCCCGGCCAACGAGCAGTACTTC.

Many counts were recorded for this clonotype. The chain employs TRBV7-9 and TRBJ2-7; D unresolved. Between the trimmed V and J ends, which lost 2 bases and 0 bases, there was a span of 17 bases. Germline assignment: CDR1 SEHNR and CDR2 FQNEAQ (reference sequence). The CDR3 covers 17 residues. The CDR3 nucleotides read TGTGCCAGCAGCTTAACACGGTCAGGCCTAAGCTCCTACGAGCAGTACTTC. Translated, it gives CASSLTRSGLSSYEQYF.

This clonotype has at least ten counts. The gene calls are TRBV29-1 and TRBJ2-2, with D perhaps given as TRBD1 or TRBD2 (5 bases each). Trimming took 5 bases from V and 3 from J, leaving 16 bases between them. The CDR3 sequence is 15 residues long. The germline V gene has CDR1 SQVTM and CDR2 ANQGSEA. The CDR3 bases are TGCAGCGTTCTCGAGAGGGGAAGGGACACCGGGGAGCTGTTTTTT. This codes for CSVLERGRDTGELFF.

This clonotype was detected ten times or more. This chain uses TRBV7-6 with TRBJ1-2, with D unclear. The CDR3 contains 14 residues. Deletions cut 5 bases from V and 1 base from J, with 11 bases between. Germline CDR1 is SGHVS and CDR2 is FNYEAQ. The DNA for the CDR3 is TGTGCCAGCAGCCCCCGTGGGGTTAACTATGGCTACACCTTC. Amino acids: CASSPRGVNYGYTF.

This clonotype came up a few times. The chain uses TRBV20-1 and TRBJ1-1; 7 bases are a match to TRBD1. This CDR3 region has 13 residues. J lost 2 bases, V lost 3 bases, and 3 bases had no gene match. Germline-derived CDR1 and CDR2 are DFQATT and SNEGSKA (reference sequence). The CDR3 DNA sequence: TGCAGTGCTAGTTGGGACAGCAACACTGAAGCTTTCTTT. It yields the protein CSASWDSNTEAFF.

This clonotype was picked up a small number of times. This chain links TRBV18 with TRBJ2-3; maybe TRBD1 (5 bases). The CDR3 spans 17 residues. V dropped 1 base and J dropped 4 bases, with 18 bases sitting between them. CDR1 is KGHSH, CDR2 LQKENI, per germline. CDR3 in DNA: TGTGCCAGCTCACCACGACGCAGGGCCCCTGAATCAGATACGCAGTATTTT. Protein: CASSPRRRAPESDTQYF.

J is TRBJ1-5 and V is TRBV28; TRBD1 aligns across 7 bases. V lost 6 bases and J lost 0; bases outside the gene matches: 5. The CDR3 runs to 15 residues. The germline CDR1 and CDR2 sequences are MDHEN and SYDVKM. This CDR3 reads CASRITGDSNQPQHF. CDR3 DNA: TGTGCCAGCAGGATAACAGGGGATAGCAATCAGCCCCAGCATTTT.

This clonotype has at least ten counts. The V call is TRBV7-6, the J call TRBJ1-6; TRBD1 might be the D (5 bases). V lost 2 bases and J lost 9, with 8 bases in between. Germline loops: CDR1 SGHVS, CDR2 FNYEAQ. The CDR3 loop spans 13 amino acids. The CDR3 reads CASSLQGSSPLHF. The CDR3 DNA is TGTGCCAGCAGCTTACAGGGTTCTTCACCCCTCCACTTT.

This clonotype was counted a few times. The CDR3 sequence is CSARVVEGRAEAFF. The CDR3 bases are TGCAGTGCTAGAGTCGTGGAGGGGCGGGCGGAAGCTTTCTTT. The chain couples TRBV20-1 to TRBJ1-1; D possibly corresponds to TRBD1 (5 bases). The CDR3 length is 14 residues. Per the germline V gene, CDR1 is DFQATT and CDR2 is SNEGSKA (reference sequence). V was trimmed by 1 base and J by 8 bases, leaving 17 bases between them.

The chain carries TRBV11-1 and TRBJ2-5; no clear D. The germline gives CDR1 SGHAT, CDR2 FQDESV (reference sequence). The CDR3 extends over 15 amino acids. Trimming shortened V by 1 base and J by 1 base, and 10 bases separated the two germline ends. The CDR3: CASSLEPGPQETQYF. The DNA for the CDR3 is TGTGCCAGCAGCTTAGAACCAGGACCCCAAGAGACCCAGTACTTC.